Sequencing of this TCR beta chain was carried out in a study of cytomegalovirus exposure and HLA in healthy donors. PCR used 60 Vbeta primers and 13 Jbeta primers. Profiling relied on immunoSEQ multiplex PCR, and the TCRdb table lists in-frame clones only, not all of them. Of about 190,000 clones listed, approximately 80% are singletons. A few counts support this clone. At the DNA level, this CDR3 is encoded by other sequences in the same sample as well. The CDR3 totals 15 residues. The trim removed 1 base at V and 4 bases at J, leaving 6 bases unmatched. Germline-derived CDR1 and CDR2 are SGHAT and FQNNGV.

Sequencing used PBMCs. The receptor was isolated from a woman aged 30 to 39 in good health and CMV-seropositive. The chain is built from TRBV11-2 and TRBJ2-5; 7 nucleotides agree with TRBD2. The CDR3 reads CASSLGGEGGETQYF. The DNA of the CDR3 is TGTGCCAGCAGCTTAGGGGGGGAGGGAGGAGAGACCCAGTACTTC.